This T cell receptor (beta chain) is drawn from a study of cytomegalovirus exposure and HLA in healthy donors. At the level of the study: From donors who were HLA-typed, an early data release held 80 million to 85 million unique TCRs.

This clone was picked up a small number of times. V was clipped by 5 bases and J by 3 bases, with 15 bases between them. There are 15 residues in the CDR3. From germline, CDR1 is SGHNT and CDR2 YENEEA. PCR involved 60 Vbeta and 13 Jbeta primers. Produced via immunoSEQ multiplex PCR; TCRdb's table is partial and in-frame only. The sample shows under 150,000 clones, around 70% of them seen only once. This chain connects TRBV11-3 to TRBJ2-3; D possibly corresponds to TRBD2 (6 bases). The TCR originated in a human donor in good health. Sequenced input: PBMCs. The CDR3 sequence is CASSPTPLATDTQYF. CDR3 DNA: TGTGCCAGCAGCCCAACCCCACTAGCTACAGATACGCAGTATTTT.